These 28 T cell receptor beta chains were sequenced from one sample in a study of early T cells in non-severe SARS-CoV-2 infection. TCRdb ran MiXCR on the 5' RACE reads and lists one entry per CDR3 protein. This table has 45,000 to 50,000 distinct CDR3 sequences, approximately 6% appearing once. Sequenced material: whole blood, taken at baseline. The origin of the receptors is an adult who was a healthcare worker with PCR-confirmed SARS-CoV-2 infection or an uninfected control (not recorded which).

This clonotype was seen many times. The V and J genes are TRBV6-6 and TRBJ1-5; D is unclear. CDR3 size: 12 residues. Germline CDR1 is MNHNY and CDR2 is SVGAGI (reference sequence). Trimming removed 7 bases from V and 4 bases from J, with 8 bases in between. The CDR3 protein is CASTAGNQPQHF. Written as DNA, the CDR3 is TGTGCCAGCACGGCGGGAAATCAGCCCCAGCATTTT.

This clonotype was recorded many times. CDR3 sequence: CSVGTGVGTDTQYF. In nucleotides, the CDR3 is TGCAGCGTTGGGACAGGGGTTGGCACAGATACGCAGTATTTT. The chain links TRBV29-1 to TRBJ2-3; 9 bases match TRBD1. CDR1 is SQVTM and CDR2 is ANQGSEA in the germline V gene. CDR3 length equals 14 residues. The junction had 3 bases not matched to a gene; V was cut back by 4 bases and J by 1 base.

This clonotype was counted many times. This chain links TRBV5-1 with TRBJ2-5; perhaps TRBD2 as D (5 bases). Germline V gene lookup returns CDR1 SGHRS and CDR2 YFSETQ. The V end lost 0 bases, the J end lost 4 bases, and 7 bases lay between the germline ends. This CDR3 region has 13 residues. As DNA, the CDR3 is TGCGCCAGCAGCTTGGTCCGGGGAGAGACCCAGTACTTC. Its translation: CASSLVRGETQYF.

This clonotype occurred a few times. The CDR3 is CASSIGLGEQYF. The CDR3 coding sequence is TGTGCCAGTAGTATAGGTCTCGGGGAGCAGTACTTC. The V call is TRBV19, the J call TRBJ2-7; D call uncertain. Deletions cut 1 base from V and 7 bases from J, with 8 bases between. In germline, CDR1 is LNHDA, CDR2 SQIVND (reference sequence). The CDR3 runs to 12 residues.

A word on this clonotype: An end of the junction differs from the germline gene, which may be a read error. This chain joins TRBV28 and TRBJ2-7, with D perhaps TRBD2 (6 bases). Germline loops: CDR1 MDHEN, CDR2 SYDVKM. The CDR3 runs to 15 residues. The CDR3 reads CVSTPPGRVSGRQYF. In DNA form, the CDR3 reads TGTGTCAGCACCCCCCCTGGACGGGTCTCCGGGAGGCAGTACTTC.

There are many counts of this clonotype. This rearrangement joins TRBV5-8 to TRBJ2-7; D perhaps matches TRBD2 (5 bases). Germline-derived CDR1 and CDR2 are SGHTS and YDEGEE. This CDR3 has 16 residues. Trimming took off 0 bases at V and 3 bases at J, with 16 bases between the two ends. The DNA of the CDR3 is TGTGCCAGCAGCTTGGCCTTTAGAGGACTCAACTACGAGCAGTACTTC. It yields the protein CASSLAFRGLNYEQYF.

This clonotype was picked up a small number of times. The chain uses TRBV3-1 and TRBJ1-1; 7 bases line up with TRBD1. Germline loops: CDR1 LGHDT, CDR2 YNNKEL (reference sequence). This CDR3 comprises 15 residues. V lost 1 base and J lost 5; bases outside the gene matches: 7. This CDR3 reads CASSQGDTRGTEAFF. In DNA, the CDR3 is TGTGCCAGCAGCCAAGGAGACACCAGGGGGACTGAAGCTTTCTTT.

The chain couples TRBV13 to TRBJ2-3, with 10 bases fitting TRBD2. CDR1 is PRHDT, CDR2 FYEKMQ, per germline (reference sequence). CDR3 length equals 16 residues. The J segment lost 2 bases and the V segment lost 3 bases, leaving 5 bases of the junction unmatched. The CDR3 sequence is CASSLWTSGFTDTQYF. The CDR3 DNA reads TGTGCCAGCAGCTTGTGGACTAGCGGTTTCACAGATACGCAGTATTTT.

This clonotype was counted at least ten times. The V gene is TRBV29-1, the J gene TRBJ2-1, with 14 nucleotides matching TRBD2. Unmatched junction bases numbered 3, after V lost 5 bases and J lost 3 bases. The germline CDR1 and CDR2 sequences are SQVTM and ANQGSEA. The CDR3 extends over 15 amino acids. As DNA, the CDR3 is TGCAGCGTTCTAGGACTAGCGGGAGGCTACAATGAGCAGTTCTTC. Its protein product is CSVLGLAGGYNEQFF.

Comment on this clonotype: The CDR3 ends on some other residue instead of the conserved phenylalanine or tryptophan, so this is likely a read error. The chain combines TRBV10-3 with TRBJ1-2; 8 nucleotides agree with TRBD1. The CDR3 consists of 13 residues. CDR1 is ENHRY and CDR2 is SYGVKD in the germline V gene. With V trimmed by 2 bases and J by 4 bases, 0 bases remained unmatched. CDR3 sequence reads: CAISETGGYGYTI. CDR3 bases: TGTGCCATCAGTGAGACAGGGGGCTATGGCTACACCATC.

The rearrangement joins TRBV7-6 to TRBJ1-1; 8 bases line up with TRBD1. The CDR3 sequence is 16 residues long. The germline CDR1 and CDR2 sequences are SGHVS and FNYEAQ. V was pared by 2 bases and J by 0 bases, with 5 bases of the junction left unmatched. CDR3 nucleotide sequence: TGTGCCAGCAGCTTAAACCCAGGGGGCGTGAACACTGAAGCTTTCTTT. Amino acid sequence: CASSLNPGGVNTEAFF.

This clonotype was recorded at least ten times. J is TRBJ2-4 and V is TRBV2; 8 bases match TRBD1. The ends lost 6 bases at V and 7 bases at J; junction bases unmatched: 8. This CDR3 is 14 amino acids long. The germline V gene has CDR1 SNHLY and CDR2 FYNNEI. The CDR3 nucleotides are TGTGCCAGCAGCGACGGACAGGGATTCAACATTCAGTACTTC. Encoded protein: CASSDGQGFNIQYF.

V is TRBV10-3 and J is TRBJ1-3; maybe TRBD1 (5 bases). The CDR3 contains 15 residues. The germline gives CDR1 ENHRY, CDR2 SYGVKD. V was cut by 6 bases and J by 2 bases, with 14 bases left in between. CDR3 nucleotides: TGTGCCATCAGGGACGCAGGGAATACTGGAAACACCATATATTTT. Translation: CAIRDAGNTGNTIYF.

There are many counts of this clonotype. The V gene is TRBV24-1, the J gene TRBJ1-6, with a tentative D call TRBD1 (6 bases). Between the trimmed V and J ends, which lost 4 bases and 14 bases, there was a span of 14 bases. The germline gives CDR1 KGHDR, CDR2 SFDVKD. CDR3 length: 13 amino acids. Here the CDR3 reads CATSDSDSPALHF. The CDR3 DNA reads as TGTGCCACCAGTGACTCGGACAGTCCGGCCCTCCACTTT.

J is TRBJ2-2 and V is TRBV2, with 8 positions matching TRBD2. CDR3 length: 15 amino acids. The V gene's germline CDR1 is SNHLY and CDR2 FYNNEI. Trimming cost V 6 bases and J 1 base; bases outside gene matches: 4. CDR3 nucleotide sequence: TGTGCCAGCAGACCGGGGGGGCGGAACACCGGGGAGCTGTTTTTT. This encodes CASRPGGRNTGELFF.

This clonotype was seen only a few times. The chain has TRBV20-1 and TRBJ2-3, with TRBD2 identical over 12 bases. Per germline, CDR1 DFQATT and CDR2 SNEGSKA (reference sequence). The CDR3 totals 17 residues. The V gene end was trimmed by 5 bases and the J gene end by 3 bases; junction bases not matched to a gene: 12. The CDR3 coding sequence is TGCAGTGCTCCCTCTCGGCCTAGCGGGAGGGCTACAGATACGCAGTATTTT. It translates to CSAPSRPSGRATDTQYF.

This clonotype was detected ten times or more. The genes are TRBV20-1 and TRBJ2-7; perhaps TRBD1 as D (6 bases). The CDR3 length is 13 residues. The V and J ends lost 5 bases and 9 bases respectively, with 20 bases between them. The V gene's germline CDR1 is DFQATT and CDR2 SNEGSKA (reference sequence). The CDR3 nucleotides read TGCAGTGCTGGGGACACCTCATACCGGGGGCAGTACTTC. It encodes CSAGDTSYRGQYF.

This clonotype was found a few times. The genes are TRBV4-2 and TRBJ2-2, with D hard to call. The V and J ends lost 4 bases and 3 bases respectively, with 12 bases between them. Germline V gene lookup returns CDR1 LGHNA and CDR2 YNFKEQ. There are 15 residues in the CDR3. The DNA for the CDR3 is TGTGCCAGCAGCCCGGAAAAGGTTTACACCGGGGAGCTGTTTTTT. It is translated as CASSPEKVYTGELFF.

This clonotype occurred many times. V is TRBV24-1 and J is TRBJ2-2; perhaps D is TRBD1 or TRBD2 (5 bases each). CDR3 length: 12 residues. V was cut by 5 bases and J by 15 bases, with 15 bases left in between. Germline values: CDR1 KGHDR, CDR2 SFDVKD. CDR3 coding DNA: TGTGCCACCAGTGCCGGGACCCGAGAAGTGTTTTTT. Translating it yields CATSAGTREVFF.

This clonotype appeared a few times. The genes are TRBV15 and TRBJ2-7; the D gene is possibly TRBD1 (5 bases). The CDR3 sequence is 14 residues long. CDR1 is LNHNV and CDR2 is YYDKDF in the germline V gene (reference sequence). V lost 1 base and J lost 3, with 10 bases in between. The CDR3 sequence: CATSRAGQGYEQYF. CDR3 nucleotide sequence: TGTGCCACCAGCAGAGCGGGTCAGGGCTACGAGCAGTACTTC.

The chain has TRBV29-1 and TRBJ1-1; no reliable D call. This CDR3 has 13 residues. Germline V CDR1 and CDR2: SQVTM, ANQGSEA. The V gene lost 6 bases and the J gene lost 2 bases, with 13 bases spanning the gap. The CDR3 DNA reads TGCAGCGTCCTCCTCTTACAAAACACTGAAGCTTTCTTT. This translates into CSVLLLQNTEAFF.

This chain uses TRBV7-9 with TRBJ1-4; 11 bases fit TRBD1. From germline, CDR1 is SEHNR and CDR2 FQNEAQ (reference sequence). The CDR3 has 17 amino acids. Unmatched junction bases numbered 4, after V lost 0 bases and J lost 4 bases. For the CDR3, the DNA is TGTGCCAGCAGCTTAGCGGACAGGGGGCGTCTTAATGAAAAACTGTTTTTT. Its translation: CASSLADRGRLNEKLFF.

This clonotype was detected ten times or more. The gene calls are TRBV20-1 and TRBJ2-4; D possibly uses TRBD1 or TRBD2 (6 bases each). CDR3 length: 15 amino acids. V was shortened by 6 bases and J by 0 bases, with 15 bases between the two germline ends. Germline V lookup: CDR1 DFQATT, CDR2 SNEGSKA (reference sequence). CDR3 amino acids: CSATPGAIAKNIQYF. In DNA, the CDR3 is TGCAGTGCCACGCCGGGGGCTATAGCCAAAAACATTCAGTACTTC.

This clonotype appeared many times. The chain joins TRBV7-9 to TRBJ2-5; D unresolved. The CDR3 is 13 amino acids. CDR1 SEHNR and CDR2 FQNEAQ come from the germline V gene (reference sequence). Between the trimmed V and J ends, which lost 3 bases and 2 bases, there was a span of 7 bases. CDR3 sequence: CASSLDGQETQYF. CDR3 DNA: TGTGCCAGCAGCTTGGATGGGCAAGAGACCCAGTACTTC.

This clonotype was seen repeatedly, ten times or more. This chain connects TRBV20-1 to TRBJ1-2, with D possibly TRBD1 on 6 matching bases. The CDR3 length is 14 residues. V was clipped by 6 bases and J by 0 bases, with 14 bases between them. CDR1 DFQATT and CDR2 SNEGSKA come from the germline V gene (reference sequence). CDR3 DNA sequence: TGCAGTGCAGAGTCGACAGGAACTAACTATGGCTACACCTTC. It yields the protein CSAESTGTNYGYTF.

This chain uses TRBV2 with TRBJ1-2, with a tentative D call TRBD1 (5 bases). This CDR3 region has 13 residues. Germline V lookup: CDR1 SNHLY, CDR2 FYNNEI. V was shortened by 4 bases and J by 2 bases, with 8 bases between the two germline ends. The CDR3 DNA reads TGTGCCAGCAGTGGAGGGGTCAACTATGGCTACACCTTC. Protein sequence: CASSGGVNYGYTF.

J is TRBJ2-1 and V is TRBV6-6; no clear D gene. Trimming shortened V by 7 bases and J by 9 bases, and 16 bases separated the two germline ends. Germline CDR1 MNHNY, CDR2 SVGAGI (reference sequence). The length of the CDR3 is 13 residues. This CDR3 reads CASMLEVRREQFF. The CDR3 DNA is TGTGCCAGCATGCTTGAGGTGCGCCGTGAGCAGTTCTTC.

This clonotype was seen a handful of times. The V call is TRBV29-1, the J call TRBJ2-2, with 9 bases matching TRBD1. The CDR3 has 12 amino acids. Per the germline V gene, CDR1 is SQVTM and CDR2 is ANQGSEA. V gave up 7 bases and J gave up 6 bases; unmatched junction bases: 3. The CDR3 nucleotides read TGCAGCGCCGGACAGGGGCCCGGGGAGCTGTTTTTT. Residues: CSAGQGPGELFF.